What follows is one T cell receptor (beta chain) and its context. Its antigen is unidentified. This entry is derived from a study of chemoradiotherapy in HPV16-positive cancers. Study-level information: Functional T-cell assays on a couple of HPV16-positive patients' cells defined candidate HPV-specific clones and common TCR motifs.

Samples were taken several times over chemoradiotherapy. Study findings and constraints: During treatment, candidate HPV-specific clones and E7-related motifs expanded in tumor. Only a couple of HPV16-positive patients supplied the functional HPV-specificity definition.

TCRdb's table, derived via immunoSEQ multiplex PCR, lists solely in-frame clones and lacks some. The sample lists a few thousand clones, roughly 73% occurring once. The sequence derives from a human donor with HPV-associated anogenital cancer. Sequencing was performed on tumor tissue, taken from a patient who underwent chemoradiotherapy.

CDR3 residues: CASSEETGGAGELFF. DNA for the CDR3: TGTGCCAGCAGTGAAGAGACAGGGGGGGCCGGGGAGCTGTTTTTT. The chain recombines TRBV6-1 with TRBJ2-2; 9 positions agree with TRBD1. The CDR3 contains 15 residues. The junction had 3 bases not matched to a gene; V was cut back by 1 base and J by 6 bases. Germline V gene data show CDR1 as MNHNS and CDR2 as SASEGT.